Listed below are T cell receptor beta chains from one sample, sequenced in a study of tissue T cells after allogeneic stem cell transplantation. Using immunoSEQ multiplex PCR, the repertoire was profiled, and TCRdb retains in-frame clones only, with some absent. The sample carries some 24,000 clones, less than 75% recorded once. Material: tissue from the ileum, obtained at autopsy. Receptor source: a female donor over 55 with lung cancer. Both conserved end residues are trimmed from each CDR3.

>12|TRBV18
ASSPPSPSNEQY
>12|TRBV7-2
ASSLVGGSLEQY
>12|TRBV18
ASSTASSFYGYT
>16|TRBV11-2
ASSPFKASGGRGEKLF
>13|TRBV27
ASSEREQRPNEQF
>14|TRBV30
AWSRLEGQGHYGYT
>12|TRBV29-1
SVGQGANTGELF
>12|TRBV9
ASSVGQVRTEAF
>13|TRBV3-1/TRBV3-2
ASSQDTARSYEQY
>12|TRBV2
ASSYLGQGYEQY
>13|TRBV5-4
ASSLGAPWEETQY
>14|TRBV18
ASSPTSGTGGSPLH
>12|TRBV7-3
ASSLGDRVNEQF
>14|TRBV9
ASSPGLSVYYNEQF